What follows are 30 T cell receptor beta chains derived from one specimen sequenced in a study of T cell responses to AZD1222 COVID-19 vaccine (dated by TCRdb to the early 2020s). Per the publication, the time point label means: baseline before first vaccination. Library method: the immunoSEQ multiplex PCR assay. TCRdb provides this immuneACCESS table in a form limited to in-frame rearrangements. Some clones are lacking; in checked studies, under half of them reflect an unresolved V gene, and why the rest are absent is not known. The table for this sample lists approximately 150,000 clones; roughly 92% of them were counted only once. 1.6% of the sample is taken by the ten largest. The sample in question was peripheral blood, obtained on day 0 of AZD1222 vaccination. The receptors come from an adult in good health.

The J gene is TRBJ1-6, the V gene TRBV5-1; D uncertain. The CDR3 consists of 14 residues. V was pared by 0 bases and J by 10 bases, with 11 bases between. Germline values: CDR1 SGHRS, CDR2 YFSETQ. The DNA of the CDR3 is TGCGCCAGCAGCTTGGGGCGGAGTGGATCACCCCTCCACTTT. Residues: CASSLGRSGSPLHF.

The rearrangement joins TRBV11-2 to TRBJ2-5, with 11 bases lining up with TRBD2. The CDR3 has 13 residues. The J segment lost 7 bases and the V segment lost 5 bases, leaving 3 bases of the junction unmatched. Germline-derived CDR1 and CDR2 are SGHAT and FQNNGV. In DNA form, the CDR3 reads TGTGCCAGCAGCGACGGGACTAGCGGGACCCAGTACTTC. Its protein is CASSDGTSGTQYF.

The chain couples TRBV3-1 (or the pseudogene TRBV3-2) to TRBJ2-3; 13 nucleotides align to TRBD2. Trimming cost V 0 bases and J 3 bases; bases outside gene matches: 9. Germline V lookup: CDR1 LGHDT, CDR2 YNNKEL (reference sequence). CDR3 length: 19 residues. The CDR3 DNA is TGTGCCAGCAGCCAAGATTACGGGACTAGCGGGACCGGAACAGATACGCAGTATTTT. Protein: CASSQDYGTSGTGTDTQYF.

Concerning this clone itself: Within the sample, other DNA sequences also encode this same CDR3. The chain uses TRBV5-1 and TRBJ1-1, with D hard to call. From germline, CDR1 is SGHRS and CDR2 YFSETQ. CDR3 length: 13 amino acids. V was pared by 2 bases and J by 2 bases, with 7 bases between. The CDR3 bases are TGCGCCAGCAGCTTCGGCCTTAACACTGAAGCTTTCTTT. Amino acid sequence: CASSFGLNTEAFF. The full variable domain, in which reference TRBV5-1 and TRBJ1-1 provide the parts outside the CDR3, is KAGVTQTPRYLIKTRGQQVTLSCSPISGHRSVSWYQQTPGQGLQFLFEYFSETQRNKGNFPGRFSGRQFSNSRSEMNVSTLELGDSALYLCASSFGLNTEAFFGQGTRLTVV.

V usage is TRBV5-1 and J usage is TRBJ2-3; no clear D gene. Trimming took off 1 base at V and 0 bases at J, with 9 bases between the two ends. The CDR3 has 15 amino acids. Germline V gene data show CDR1 as SGHRS and CDR2 as YFSETQ. CDR3 sequence (DNA): TGCGCCAGCAGCTTGAAAGGAGCTAGCACAGATACGCAGTATTTT. Amino acids: CASSLKGASTDTQYF.

This chain links TRBV10-3 with TRBJ1-5; D call uncertain. The CDR3 extends over 12 amino acids. V lost 2 bases and J lost 4, with 3 bases in between. From germline, CDR1 is ENHRY and CDR2 SYGVKD. The CDR3 sequence is CAISEENQPQHF. CDR3 DNA: TGTGCCATCAGTGAGGAGAATCAGCCCCAGCATTTT.

The J gene is TRBJ1-6, the V gene TRBV7-2; D remains unclear. This CDR3 region has 15 residues. The germline V gene has CDR1 SGHTA and CDR2 FQGNSA. V was pared by 5 bases and J by 3 bases, with 11 bases between. CDR3 loop: CASSRNKSYNSPLHF. Written as DNA, the CDR3 is TGTGCCAGCAGCCGCAACAAAAGCTATAATTCACCCCTCCACTTT.

This clone was detected only a few times. The V call is TRBV7-9, the J call TRBJ2-7, with 10 nucleotides matching TRBD2. This CDR3 contains 18 residues. Trimming at V came to 1 base and at J to 0 bases, leaving 9 bases not matched to a gene. Germline assignment: CDR1 SEHNR and CDR2 FQNEAQ (reference sequence). This chain's CDR3 is CASSLGGTSAPSSYEQYF. In DNA, the CDR3 is TGTGCCAGCAGCTTAGGCGGGACTAGCGCTCCTAGCTCCTACGAGCAGTACTTC. The whole variable domain, remainder taken from reference TRBV7-9 and TRBJ2-7, is DTGVSQNPRHKITKRGQNVTFRCDPISEHNRLYWYRQTLGQGPEFLTYFQNEAQLEKSRLLSDRFSAERPKGSFSTLEIQRTEQGDSAMYLCASSLGGTSAPSSYEQYFGPGTRLTVT.

The chain recombines TRBV4-1 with TRBJ1-5, with a tentative D call TRBD1 (5 bases). CDR3 length: 17 residues. Deletions cut 2 bases from V and 1 base from J, with 15 bases between. Germline CDR1 and CDR2: MGHRA and YSYEKL. The CDR3 here is CASSQTRVGKSNQPQHF. The CDR3, as DNA: TGCGCCAGCAGCCAAACCAGGGTCGGTAAGAGCAATCAGCCCCAGCATTTT.

This chain joins TRBV6-5 and TRBJ2-7; TRBD2 might be the D (6 bases). Germline CDR1 MNHEY, CDR2 SVGAGI. V shed 2 bases and J shed 5 bases, with 13 bases lying between them. The CDR3 spans 14 residues. The CDR3 is CASSYTLTSHEQYF. CDR3 nucleotide sequence: TGTGCCAGCAGTTACACGCTAACTAGCCACGAGCAGTACTTC.

The rearrangement uses TRBV7-6 and TRBJ2-7; no reliable D call. Germline assignment: CDR1 SGHVS and CDR2 FNYEAQ. The CDR3 loop spans 12 amino acids. Trimming cost V 2 bases and J 5 bases, with 7 bases left between them. The CDR3 sequence is CASSLKENEQYF. The CDR3 nucleotides are TGTGCCAGCAGCTTAAAAGAGAACGAGCAGTACTTC.

This chain connects TRBV3-1 (or the pseudogene TRBV3-2) to TRBJ2-3; 9 positions match TRBD2. The CDR3 is 14 amino acids. Germline V gives CDR1 LGHDT, CDR2 YNNKEL (reference sequence). J lost 3 bases, V lost 8 bases, and 6 bases had no gene match. The CDR3 DNA sequence: TGTGCCAGCGACGCGAGCGGGGGGACAGATACGCAGTATTTT. As protein: CASDASGGTDTQYF.

The chain recombines TRBV3-1 (or the pseudogene TRBV3-2) with TRBJ1-2, with unresolved D. The CDR3 has 15 residues. Trimming stripped 0 bases from V and 1 base from J, with 9 bases between. CDR1 and CDR2 from the germline V gene are LGHDT and YNNKEL (reference sequence). The CDR3 spells CASSQDYTYNYGYTF. The CDR3 region has the DNA TGTGCCAGCAGCCAAGACTATACATATAACTATGGCTACACCTTC.

The chain employs TRBV13 and TRBJ2-3; no clear D gene. The germline CDR1 and CDR2 sequences are PRHDT and FYEKMQ (reference sequence). The CDR3 spans 14 residues. The V end was cut by 2 bases, the J end by 4 bases, with 10 bases between. The CDR3 loop reads CASSLTAMADTQYF. DNA of the CDR3: TGTGCCAGCAGCTTAACAGCGATGGCAGATACGCAGTATTTT. Combining the CDR3 with reference TRBV13 and TRBJ2-3 gives the whole variable domain AAGVIQSPRHLIKEKRETATLKCYPIPRHDTVYWYQQGPGQDPQFLISFYEKMQSDKGSIPDRFSAQQFSDYHSELNMSSLELGDSALYFCASSLTAMADTQYFGPGTRLTVL.

Note on this clone: The same CDR3 also results from other DNA sequences found in this sample. The V gene is TRBV5-1, the J gene TRBJ2-7; D remains unclear. Trimming cost V 0 bases and J 3 bases, with 7 bases left between them. Germline V gene data show CDR1 as SGHRS and CDR2 as YFSETQ. The CDR3 runs 13 residues. The CDR3: CASSLVGSYEQYF. CDR3 DNA sequence: TGCGCCAGCAGCTTGGTCGGAAGCTACGAGCAGTACTTC.

This chain links TRBV7-8 with TRBJ1-5; D unresolved. Germline assignment: CDR1 SGHVS and CDR2 FQNEAQ. The length of the CDR3 is 15 residues. V dropped 5 bases and J dropped 0 bases, with 11 bases sitting between them. The CDR3 bases are TGTGCCAGCAGCCTATCTGGACCTAGCAATCAGCCCCAGCATTTT. As protein: CASSLSGPSNQPQHF.

The chain combines TRBV5-4 with TRBJ2-3; perhaps TRBD1 as D (5 bases). Deletions cut 5 bases from V and 2 bases from J, with 15 bases between. CDR1 is SGHNT, CDR2 YYREEE, per germline (reference sequence). This CDR3 spans 15 amino acids. In DNA form, the CDR3 reads TGTGCCAGCAGTCGAAGTGGGGCGAACACAGATACGCAGTATTTT. Protein product: CASSRSGANTDTQYF.

In this sample, this clone turned up once. The chain couples TRBV6-5 to TRBJ1-2, with 9 bases matching TRBD1. CDR1 MNHEY and CDR2 SVGAGI come from the germline V gene. Germline trimming cut 6 bases from V and 7 bases from J; bases unmatched to any gene: 12. This CDR3 is built from 15 residues. The CDR3 sequence is CASRPQGRQGVGYTF. The CDR3 region has the DNA TGTGCCAGCAGGCCCCAGGGGCGACAGGGGGTTGGCTACACCTTC.

The V and J genes are TRBV6-5 and TRBJ2-5; a possible D gene is TRBD2 (5 bases). The germline V and J ends were trimmed by 8 bases and 5 bases, with 12 bases remaining between them. Germline CDR1 MNHEY, CDR2 SVGAGI. The CDR3 sequence is 12 residues long. The CDR3 DNA reads as TGTGCCAGCGGCGGGCGCTTGGAGACCCAGTACTTC. Amino acid sequence: CASGGRLETQYF.

This clone has only one observation. The CDR3 loop reads CASRTQTGPYSNQPQHF. Here the CDR3 DNA reads TGTGCCAGCAGGACCCAGACAGGGCCCTATAGCAATCAGCCCCAGCATTTT. This rearrangement joins TRBV3-1 (or the pseudogene TRBV3-2) to TRBJ1-5; the match to TRBD1 covers 7 bases. The CDR3 covers 17 residues. Germline V gives CDR1 LGHDT, CDR2 YNNKEL (reference sequence). The V segment lost 6 bases and the J segment 0 bases; nucleotides outside the gene matches: 11.

The V call is TRBV15, the J call TRBJ2-3; D is unresolved. V was clipped by 1 base and J by 2 bases, with 13 bases between them. The CDR3 has 16 amino acids. Germline loops: CDR1 LNHNV, CDR2 YYDKDF (reference sequence). CDR3 nucleotide sequence: TGTGCCACCAGCAGAGTCCCCTCGGCCCACACAGATACGCAGTATTTT. As protein: CATSRVPSAHTDTQYF.

The chain has TRBV12-3 or TRBV12-4 and TRBJ2-7, with D perhaps assigned TRBD1 or TRBD2 (5 bases each). V lost 4 bases to trimming and J lost 7 bases, with 11 bases between them. CDR3 length: 12 residues. In DNA, the CDR3 is TGTGCCAGCAGTTCCGGGACGGGGGAGCAGTACTTC. Encoded protein: CASSSGTGEQYF.

The chain uses TRBV6-5 and TRBJ1-2; TRBD1 matches 9 bases. There are 14 residues in the CDR3. The germline CDR1 and CDR2 sequences are MNHEY and SVGAGI. The trim removed 6 bases at V and 5 bases at J, leaving 7 bases unmatched. This CDR3 reads CASSQDRGGYGYTF. Written as DNA, the CDR3 is TGTGCCAGCAGCCAAGACAGGGGGGGGTATGGCTACACCTTC.

This clone was recorded once. The genes are TRBV5-5 and TRBJ2-7; 9 positions match TRBD1. The CDR3 length is 15 residues. J was trimmed by 3 bases and V by 3 bases; bases with no gene match: 7. The V gene's germline CDR1 is SGHKS and CDR2 YYEKEE (reference sequence). The CDR3 sequence is CASSSGQGYNYEQYF. In DNA, the CDR3 is TGTGCCAGCAGCTCGGGACAGGGTTACAACTACGAGCAGTACTTC. The entire variable domain, with the rest obtained from reference TRBV5-5 and TRBJ2-7, is as follows: DAGVTQSPTHLIKTRGQQVTLRCSPISGHKSVSWYQQVLGQGPQFIFQYYEKEERGRGNFPDRFSARQFPNYSSELNVNALLLGDSALYLCASSSGQGYNYEQYFGPGTRLTVT.

The V gene is TRBV19, the J gene TRBJ2-2; perhaps TRBD1 as D (6 bases). The CDR3 has 13 amino acids. V was pared by 6 bases and J by 2 bases, with 7 bases between. Germline V gives CDR1 LNHDA, CDR2 SQIVND (reference sequence). CDR3 in DNA: TGTGCCAGTAGGGACAGTAACACCGGGGAGCTGTTTTTT. Protein product: CASRDSNTGELFF.

The V and J genes are TRBV7-9 and TRBJ2-6; D might be TRBD2 (6 bases). The germline CDR1 and CDR2 sequences are SEHNR and FQNEAQ (reference sequence). Deletions cut 4 bases from V and 1 base from J, with 14 bases between. The CDR3 consists of 17 residues. Here the CDR3 reads CASSSGPAGSGANVLTF. Written as DNA, the CDR3 is TGTGCCAGCAGCTCGGGACCTGCGGGGTCTGGGGCCAACGTCCTGACTTTC.

The J gene is TRBJ1-2, the V gene TRBV10-1; possibly TRBD1 for D (5 bases). Germline V CDR1 and CDR2: WNHNN, SYGVQD (reference sequence). This CDR3 is 14 amino acids long. Trimming took off 2 bases at V and 5 bases at J, with 12 bases between the two ends. CDR3 amino acids: CASSEDRNLYGYTF. In DNA, the CDR3 is TGCGCCAGCAGTGAGGACAGAAACCTTTATGGCTACACCTTC.

This clone was recorded once. This sequence joins TRBV14 and TRBJ1-1; tentative D call: TRBD1 (5 bases). The CDR3 totals 17 residues. Trimming stripped 0 bases from V and 0 bases from J, with 14 bases between. CDR1 and CDR2 from the germline V gene are SGHDN and FVKESK. Here the CDR3 DNA reads TGTGCCAGCAGCCAAGATTGGGCAGGGCGGGTGAACACTGAAGCTTTCTTT. This translates into CASSQDWAGRVNTEAFF.

CDR3 protein: CASSGRGRGNEQFF. The CDR3 nucleotides read TGTGCCAGTAGTGGACGGGGCCGAGGGAATGAGCAGTTCTTC. The V and J genes are TRBV19 and TRBJ2-1; D possibly uses TRBD1 or TRBD2 (5 bases each). The CDR3 covers 14 residues. Per the germline V gene, CDR1 is LNHDA and CDR2 is SQIVND (reference sequence). The V gene lost 5 bases and the J gene lost 7 bases, with 15 bases spanning the gap.

In its sample, this clone was seen a few times. V usage is TRBV7-2 and J usage is TRBJ1-6; 7 bases match TRBD1. Per the germline V gene, CDR1 is SGHTA and CDR2 is FQGNSA. The trim removed 6 bases at V and 7 bases at J, leaving 6 bases unmatched. The CDR3 runs 14 residues. Here the CDR3 reads CASSSQGRNSPLHF. The CDR3 DNA sequence: TGTGCCAGCAGTTCACAGGGGAGGAATTCACCCCTCCACTTT.